This T cell receptor (beta chain) derives from a study of T cell repertoires in cytomegalovirus infection. TCRdb used MiXCR to reprocess the reads, holding one entry per CDR3 protein. Of roughly 800,000 distinct CDR3 sequences detected, about 29% appear once; the ten largest clones hold about an eighth. This clonotype appeared many times. Its antigen is still unknown. The CDR3 runs to 13 residues. Trimming pared 7 bases from V and 3 bases from J, leaving 9 bases between. CDR1 and CDR2 from the germline V gene are MDHEN and SYDVKM. The input for sequencing was cultured CD8+ T cells from PBMCs, taken from culture after CMV antigen stimulation. This chain uses TRBV28 with TRBJ1-4; D is unresolved. The origin of this receptor is a human donor in good health (CMV status not recorded). Some clones in this sample may be carry-over from other donors' samples. The DNA for the CDR3 is TGTGCCAGCACCAGGTCCGCTAATGAAAAACTGTTTTTT. This codes for CASTRSANEKLFF. Combining the CDR3 with reference TRBV28 and TRBJ1-4 gives the whole variable domain DVKVTQSSRYLVKRTGEKVFLECVQDMDHENMFWYRQDPGLGLRLIYFSYDVKMKEKGDIPEGYSVSREKKERFSLILESASTNQTSMYLCASTRSANEKLFFGSGTQLSVL.